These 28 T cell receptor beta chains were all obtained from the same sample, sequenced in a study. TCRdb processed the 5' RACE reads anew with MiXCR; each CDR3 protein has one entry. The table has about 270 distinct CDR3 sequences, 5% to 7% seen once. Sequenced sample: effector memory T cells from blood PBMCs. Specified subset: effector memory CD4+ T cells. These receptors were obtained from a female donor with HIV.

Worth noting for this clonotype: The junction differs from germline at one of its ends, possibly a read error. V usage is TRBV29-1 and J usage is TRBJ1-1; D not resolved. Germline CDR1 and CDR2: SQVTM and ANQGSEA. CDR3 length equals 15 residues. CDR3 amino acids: CSVEGRAAGSSEAFF. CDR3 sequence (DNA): TGCAGTGTTGAAGGGAGGGCGGCAGGTTCCAGTGAAGCTTTCTTT.

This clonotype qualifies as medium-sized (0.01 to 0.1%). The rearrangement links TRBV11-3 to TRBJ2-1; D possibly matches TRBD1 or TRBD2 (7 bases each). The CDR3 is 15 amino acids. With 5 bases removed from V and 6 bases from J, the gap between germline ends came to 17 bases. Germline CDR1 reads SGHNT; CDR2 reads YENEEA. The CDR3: CASSPGGGGGNEQFF. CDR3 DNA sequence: TGTGCCAGCAGCCCAGGGGGAGGCGGGGGCAATGAGCAGTTCTTC.

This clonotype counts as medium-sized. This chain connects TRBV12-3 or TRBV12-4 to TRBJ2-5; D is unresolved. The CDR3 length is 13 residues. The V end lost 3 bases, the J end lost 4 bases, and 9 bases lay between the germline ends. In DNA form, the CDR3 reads TGTGCCAGCAGTTTTGTGGCGGCAGAGACCCAGTACTTC. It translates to CASSFVAAETQYF.

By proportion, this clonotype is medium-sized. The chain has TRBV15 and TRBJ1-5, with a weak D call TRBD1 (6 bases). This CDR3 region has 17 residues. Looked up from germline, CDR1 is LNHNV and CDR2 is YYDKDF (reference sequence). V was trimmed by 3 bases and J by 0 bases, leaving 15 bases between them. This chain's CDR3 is CATSRDPRDTSNQPQHF. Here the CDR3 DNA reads TGTGCCACCAGCAGGGATCCCCGGGACACTAGCAATCAGCCCCAGCATTTT.

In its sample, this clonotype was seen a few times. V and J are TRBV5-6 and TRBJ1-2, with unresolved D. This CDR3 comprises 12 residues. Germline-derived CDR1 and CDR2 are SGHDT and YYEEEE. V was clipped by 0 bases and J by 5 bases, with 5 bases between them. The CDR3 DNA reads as TGTGCCAGCAGCTTGGCCAGATATGGCTACACCTTC. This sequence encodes CASSLARYGYTF.

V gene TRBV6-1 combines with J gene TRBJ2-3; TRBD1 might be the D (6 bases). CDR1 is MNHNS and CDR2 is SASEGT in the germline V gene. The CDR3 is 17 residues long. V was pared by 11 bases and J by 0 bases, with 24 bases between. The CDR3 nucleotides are TGTGCCGGCCGCTTTCGGGACAAAGAATTTAGCACAGATACGCAGTATTTT. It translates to CAGRFRDKEFSTDTQYF.

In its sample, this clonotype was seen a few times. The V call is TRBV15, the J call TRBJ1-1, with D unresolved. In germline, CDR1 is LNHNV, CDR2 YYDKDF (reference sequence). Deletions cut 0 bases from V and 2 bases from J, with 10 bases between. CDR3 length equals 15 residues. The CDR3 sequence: CATSRDLTPNTEAFF. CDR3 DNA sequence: TGTGCCACCAGCAGAGATCTCACACCCAACACTGAAGCTTTCTTT.

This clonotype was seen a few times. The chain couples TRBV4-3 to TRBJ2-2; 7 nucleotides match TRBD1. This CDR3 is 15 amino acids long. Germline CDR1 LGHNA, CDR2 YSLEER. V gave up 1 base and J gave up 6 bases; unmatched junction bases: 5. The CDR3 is CASSQGFDRAGELFF. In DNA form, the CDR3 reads TGCGCCAGCAGCCAAGGGTTCGACAGGGCCGGGGAGCTGTTTTTT.

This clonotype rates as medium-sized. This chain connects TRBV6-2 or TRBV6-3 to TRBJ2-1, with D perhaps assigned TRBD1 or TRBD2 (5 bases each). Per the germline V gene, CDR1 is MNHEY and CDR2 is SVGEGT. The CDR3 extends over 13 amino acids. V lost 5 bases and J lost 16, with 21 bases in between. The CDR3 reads CASSLDGAGGPFF. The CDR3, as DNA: TGTGCCAGCAGTCTCGACGGGGCGGGCGGGCCATTCTTC.

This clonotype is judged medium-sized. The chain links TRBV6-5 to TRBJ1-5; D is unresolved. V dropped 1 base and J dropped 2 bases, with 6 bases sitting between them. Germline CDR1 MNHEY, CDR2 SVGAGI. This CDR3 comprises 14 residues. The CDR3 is CASSYLGGNQPQHF. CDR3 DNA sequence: TGTGCCAGCAGTTACTTAGGTGGCAATCAGCCCCAGCATTTT.

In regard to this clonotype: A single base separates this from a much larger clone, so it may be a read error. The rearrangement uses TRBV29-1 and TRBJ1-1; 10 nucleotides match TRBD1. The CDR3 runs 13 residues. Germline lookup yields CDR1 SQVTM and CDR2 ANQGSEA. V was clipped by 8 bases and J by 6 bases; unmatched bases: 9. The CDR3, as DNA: TGCAGCCTCTTGACAGGGGGCGTCTCTGAAGCTTTCTTT. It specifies CSLLTGGVSEAFF.

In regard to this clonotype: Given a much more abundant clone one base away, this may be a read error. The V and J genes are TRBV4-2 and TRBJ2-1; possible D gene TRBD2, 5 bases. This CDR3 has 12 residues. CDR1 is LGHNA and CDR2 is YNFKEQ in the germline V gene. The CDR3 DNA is TGTGCCAGCAGTCGCCAGAGGGATGAGCAGTTGTTC. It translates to CASSRQRDEQLF.

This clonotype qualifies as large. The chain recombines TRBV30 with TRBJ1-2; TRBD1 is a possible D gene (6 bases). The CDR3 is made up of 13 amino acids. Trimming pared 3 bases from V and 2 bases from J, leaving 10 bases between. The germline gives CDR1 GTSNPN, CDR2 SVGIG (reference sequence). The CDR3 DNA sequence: TGTGCCTGGAGGAACCAGGGGAACTATGGCTACACCTTC. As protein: CAWRNQGNYGYTF. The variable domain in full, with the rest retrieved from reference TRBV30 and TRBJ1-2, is SQTIHQWPATLVQPVGSPLSLECTVEGTSNPNLYWYRQAAGRGLQLLFYSVGIGQISSEVPQNLSASRPQDRQFILSSKKLLLSDSGFYLCAWRNQGNYGYTFGSGTRLTVV.

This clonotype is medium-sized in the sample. CDR3 amino acids: CAWRSMEGINTEAFF. The CDR3, as DNA: TGTGCCTGGAGGAGCATGGAGGGTATAAACACTGAAGCTTTCTTT. The chain links TRBV30 to TRBJ1-1; the D is unclear. Germline-derived CDR1 and CDR2 are GTSNPN and SVGIG (reference sequence). The CDR3 spans 15 residues. V was clipped by 3 bases and J by 2 bases, with 16 bases between them. Combining the CDR3 with reference TRBV30 and TRBJ1-1 gives the whole variable domain SQTIHQWPATLVQPVGSPLSLECTVEGTSNPNLYWYRQAAGRGLQLLFYSVGIGQISSEVPQNLSASRPQDRQFILSSKKLLLSDSGFYLCAWRSMEGINTEAFFGQGTRLTVV.

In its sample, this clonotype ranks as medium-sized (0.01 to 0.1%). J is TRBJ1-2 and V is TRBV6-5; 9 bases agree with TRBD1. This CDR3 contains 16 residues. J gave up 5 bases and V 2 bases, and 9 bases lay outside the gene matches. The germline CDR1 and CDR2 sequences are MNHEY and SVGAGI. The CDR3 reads CASSYGRRTGVYGYTF. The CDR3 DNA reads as TGTGCCAGCAGTTACGGTCGCCGGACAGGGGTATATGGCTACACCTTC.

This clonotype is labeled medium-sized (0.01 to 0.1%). In nucleotides, the CDR3 is TGTGCCTGGAGTGTACCTATCAGGGAGTATGATGGCTACACCTTC. It yields the protein CAWSVPIREYDGYTF. The V and J genes are TRBV30 and TRBJ1-2; D is possibly TRBD1 (5 bases). CDR3 length: 15 amino acids. Germline loops: CDR1 GTSNPN, CDR2 SVGIG (reference sequence). V gave up 0 bases and J gave up 6 bases, with 17 bases separating them.

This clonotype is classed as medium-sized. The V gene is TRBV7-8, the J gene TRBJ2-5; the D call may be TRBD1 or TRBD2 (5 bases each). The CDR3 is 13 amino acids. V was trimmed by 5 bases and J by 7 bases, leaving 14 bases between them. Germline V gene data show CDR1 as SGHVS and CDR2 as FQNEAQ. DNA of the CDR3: TGTGCCAGCAGCGTTGGGACCGCCGGGACCCAGTACTTC. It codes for CASSVGTAGTQYF.

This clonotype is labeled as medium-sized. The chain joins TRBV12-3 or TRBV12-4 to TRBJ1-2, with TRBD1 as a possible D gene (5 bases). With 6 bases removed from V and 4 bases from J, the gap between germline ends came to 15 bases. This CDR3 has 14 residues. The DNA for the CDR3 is TGTGCCAGCAGACCAGGGTTGGCTGGCTATGGCTACACCTTC. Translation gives CASRPGLAGYGYTF.

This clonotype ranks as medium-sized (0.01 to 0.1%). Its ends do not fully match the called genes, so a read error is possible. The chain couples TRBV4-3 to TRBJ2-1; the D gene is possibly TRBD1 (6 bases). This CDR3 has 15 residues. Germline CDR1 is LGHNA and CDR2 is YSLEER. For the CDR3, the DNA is TGCGCCAGCAGCAAAGAAGGGGGCTCCTACAATGAGCAGTTCTTC. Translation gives CASSKEGGSYNEQFF.

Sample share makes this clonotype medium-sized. CDR3 sequence (DNA): TGCGCCACCACGGCGGGGGGCGTTCGTGATACGCAGTATTTT. This sequence encodes CATTAGGVRDTQYF. The chain is built from TRBV5-1 and TRBJ2-3; the match to TRBD2 covers 8 bases. CDR3 length: 14 amino acids. The germline V gene has CDR1 SGHRS and CDR2 YFSETQ. Unmatched junction bases numbered 12, after V lost 9 bases and J lost 6 bases.

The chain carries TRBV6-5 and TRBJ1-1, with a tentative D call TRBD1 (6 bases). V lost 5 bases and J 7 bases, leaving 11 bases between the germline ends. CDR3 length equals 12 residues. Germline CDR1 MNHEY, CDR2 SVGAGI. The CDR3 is CASSTGQLEAFF. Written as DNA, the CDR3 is TGTGCCAGCAGTACCGGACAGCTTGAAGCTTTCTTT.

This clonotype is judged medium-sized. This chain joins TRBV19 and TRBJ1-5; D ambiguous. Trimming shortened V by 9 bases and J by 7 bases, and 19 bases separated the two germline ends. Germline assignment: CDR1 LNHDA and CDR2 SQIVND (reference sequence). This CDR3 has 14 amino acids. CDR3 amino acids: CASRNGIGFQPQHF. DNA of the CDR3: TGTGCCAGCCGAAACGGGATAGGGTTCCAGCCCCAGCATTTT.

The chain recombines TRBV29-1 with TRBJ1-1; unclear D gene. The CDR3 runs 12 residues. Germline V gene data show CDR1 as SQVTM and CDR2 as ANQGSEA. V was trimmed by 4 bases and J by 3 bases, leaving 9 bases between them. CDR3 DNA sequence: TGCAGCGTTGTCGTACGGCACACTGAAGCTTTCTTT. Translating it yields CSVVVRHTEAFF.

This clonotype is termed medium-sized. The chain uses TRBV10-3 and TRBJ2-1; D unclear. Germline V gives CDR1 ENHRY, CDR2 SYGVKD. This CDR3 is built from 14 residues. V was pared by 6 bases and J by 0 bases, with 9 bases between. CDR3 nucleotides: TGTGCCATCAGAACGCAAGCCTCCTACAATGAGCAGTTCTTC. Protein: CAIRTQASYNEQFF.

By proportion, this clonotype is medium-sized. CDR3 DNA sequence: TGTGCCAGCACCTCACCCCTACCTCGGGTAACCTACGAGCAGTACTTC. This translates into CASTSPLPRVTYEQYF. V usage is TRBV6-1 and J usage is TRBJ2-7; D is unresolved. The CDR3 is 16 residues long. The germline gives CDR1 MNHNS, CDR2 SASEGT. Between the trimmed V and J ends, which lost 7 bases and 2 bases, there was a span of 21 bases.

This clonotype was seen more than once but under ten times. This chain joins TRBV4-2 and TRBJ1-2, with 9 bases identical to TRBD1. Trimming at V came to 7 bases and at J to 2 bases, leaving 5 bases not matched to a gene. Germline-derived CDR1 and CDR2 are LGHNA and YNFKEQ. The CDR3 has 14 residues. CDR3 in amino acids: CASTRTGANYGYTF. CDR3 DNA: TGTGCCAGCACACGGACAGGGGCCAACTATGGCTACACCTTC.

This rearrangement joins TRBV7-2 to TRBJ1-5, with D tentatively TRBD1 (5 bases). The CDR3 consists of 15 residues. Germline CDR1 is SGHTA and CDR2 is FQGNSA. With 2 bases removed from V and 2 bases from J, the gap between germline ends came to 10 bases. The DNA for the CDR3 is TGTGCCAGCAGCTTAAACTGGGGCGGCAATCAGCCCCAGCATTTT. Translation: CASSLNWGGNQPQHF.

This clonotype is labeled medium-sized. CDR3 amino acids: CASRPGQGSVETQYF. CDR3 coding DNA: TGTGCCAGCAGACCCGGACAGGGGTCCGTAGAGACCCAGTACTTC. V gene TRBV6-6 combines with J gene TRBJ2-5; 9 bases line up with TRBD1. With V trimmed by 6 bases and J by 4 bases, 9 bases remained unmatched. Germline V gives CDR1 MNHNY, CDR2 SVGAGI (reference sequence). This CDR3 comprises 15 residues.